One and the same sample provided the 32 T cell receptor beta chains below, sequenced in a study of cytomegalovirus exposure and HLA in healthy donors. PCR amplification relied on 60 Vbeta primers (plus 13 Jbeta primers). Generated by immunoSEQ multiplex PCR, the TCRdb table keeps only in-frame clones and is missing some. The table has 150,000 to 200,000 clones, 84% seen once. Sequencing used PBMCs. These receptors were obtained from a boy aged 5-17 years in good health and CMV-seronegative.

The chain links TRBV18 to TRBJ1-1, with TRBD1 matching over 8 bases. Germline V gene sequence: CDR1 KGHSH, CDR2 LQKENI. J was trimmed by 0 bases and V by 4 bases; bases with no gene match: 1. The CDR3 contains 14 residues. DNA for the CDR3: TGTGCCAGCTCACAGGACAGGGTGAACACTGAAGCTTTCTTT. This sequence encodes CASSQDRVNTEAFF.

This clone was found a few times. At one end the junction does not follow the germline gene, possibly because of a read error. The rearrangement uses TRBV7-7 and TRBJ2-2; the match to TRBD1 covers 9 bases. CDR3 length: 15 amino acids. CDR1 SSHAT and CDR2 FNYEAQ come from the germline V gene (reference sequence). In DNA, the CDR3 is TGTGCTAGCAGCTTAGGGACAGGGAAGACCGGGGAGCTGTTTTTT. Its protein product is CASSLGTGKTGELFF.

The sample holds a few counts of this clone. V gene TRBV5-4 combines with J gene TRBJ2-3, with D maybe TRBD2 (7 bases). This CDR3 has 14 residues. Trimming took off 3 bases at V and 2 bases at J, with 10 bases between the two ends. CDR1 and CDR2 (germline): SGHNT, YYREEE (reference sequence). Here the CDR3 reads CASSSAGATDTQYF. The CDR3 DNA sequence: TGTGCCAGCAGCTCGGCGGGGGCCACAGATACGCAGTATTTT.

V is TRBV9 and J is TRBJ2-2; D might be TRBD2 (6 bases). V shed 6 bases and J shed 4 bases, with 10 bases lying between them. In germline, CDR1 is SGDLS, CDR2 YYNGEE. The CDR3 loop spans 13 amino acids. The CDR3 loop reads CASKEGGTGELFF. CDR3 nucleotides: TGTGCCAGCAAGGAGGGAGGCACCGGGGAGCTGTTTTTT. Complete variable domain (other parts from reference TRBV9 and TRBJ2-2): DSGVTQTPKHLITATGQRVTLRCSPRSGDLSVYWYQQSLDQGLQFLIQYYNGEERAKGNILERFSAQQFPDLHSELNLSSLELGDSALYFCASKEGGTGELFFGEGSRLTVL.

The gene calls are TRBV27 and TRBJ2-5; 10 bases agree with TRBD2. Germline assignment: CDR1 MNHEY and CDR2 SMNVEV (reference sequence). CDR3 length equals 17 residues. The V segment lost 4 bases and the J segment 5 bases; nucleotides outside the gene matches: 13. The CDR3 protein is CASSSPPSGSLRETQYF. The CDR3 region has the DNA TGTGCCAGCAGTTCCCCTCCTAGCGGGAGTTTACGTGAGACCCAGTACTTC.

This clone was seen just once. The chain links TRBV5-4 to TRBJ1-2, with TRBD1 matching over 8 bases. CDR1 and CDR2 from the germline V gene are SGHNT and YYREEE (reference sequence). This CDR3 has 15 residues. With V trimmed by 4 bases and J by 1 base, 6 bases remained unmatched. In DNA, the CDR3 is TGTGCCAGCAGCCCGCGGACAGGGAGTAACTATGGCTACACCTTC. Translation gives CASSPRTGSNYGYTF.

The rearrangement joins TRBV9 to TRBJ2-3, with TRBD2 matching over 10 bases. The CDR3 is 18 residues long. The germline V gene has CDR1 SGDLS and CDR2 YYNGEE. Losses at the gene ends were 4 bases for V and 1 base for J; bases not matched to a gene: 12. CDR3 bases: TGTGCCAGCAGCTCCGGCGATAGCGGGGGGCCGGGCACAGATACGCAGTATTTT. Amino acid sequence: CASSSGDSGGPGTDTQYF.

This clone was found once. The CDR3 region is CASRVSGVFSYEQYF. As DNA, the CDR3 is TGTGCCAGCAGGGTAAGCGGGGTTTTCTCCTACGAGCAGTACTTC. The V and J genes are TRBV6-1 and TRBJ2-7, with 7 nucleotides matching TRBD2. V lost 6 bases to trimming and J lost 0 bases; unmatched junction nucleotides: 8. The CDR3 spans 15 residues. Germline-derived CDR1 and CDR2 are MNHNS and SASEGT.

The V and J genes are TRBV30 and TRBJ1-6; 7 nucleotides agree with TRBD1. The V segment lost 3 bases and the J segment 7 bases; nucleotides outside the gene matches: 6. The germline V gene has CDR1 GTSNPN and CDR2 SVGIG (reference sequence). The CDR3 sequence is 14 residues long. The CDR3 loop is CAWRHDRENSPLHF. CDR3 nucleotides: TGTGCCTGGAGACACGACAGGGAGAATTCACCCCTCCACTTT.

The chain is built from TRBV9 and TRBJ2-1, with D unclear. V was shortened by 0 bases and J by 9 bases, with 7 bases between the two germline ends. The CDR3 is 12 residues long. Germline-derived CDR1 and CDR2 are SGDLS and YYNGEE. The CDR3 nucleotides are TGTGCCAGCAGCGTAGACACGATTGAGCAGTTCTTC. Translated: CASSVDTIEQFF.

The chain joins TRBV28 to TRBJ2-7; possibly TRBD2 for D (6 bases). Germline V CDR1 and CDR2: MDHEN, SYDVKM. V shed 6 bases and J shed 1 base, with 19 bases lying between them. The CDR3 is made up of 16 amino acids. CDR3 nucleotide sequence: TGTGCCAGCAGCTTTTCCCTCGGGACTCTTTCCTACGAGCAGTACTTC. Translation gives CASSFSLGTLSYEQYF.

The rearrangement joins TRBV27 to TRBJ1-2, with D hard to call. CDR3 length equals 15 residues. Trimming cost V 5 bases and J 3 bases, with 16 bases left between them. Germline V CDR1 and CDR2: MNHEY, SMNVEV (reference sequence). The DNA for the CDR3 is TGTGCCAGCAGTAGACATCAGGAGGGCCACTATGGCTACACCTTC. This sequence encodes CASSRHQEGHYGYTF.

This sequence joins TRBV18 and TRBJ1-2, with 7 bases fitting TRBD1. Trimming took 3 bases from V and 2 from J; bases not matched to a gene: 0. CDR3 length: 13 residues. CDR1 is KGHSH and CDR2 is LQKENI in the germline V gene. This chain's CDR3 is CASSPDRNYGYTF. For the CDR3, the DNA is TGTGCCAGCTCACCGGACAGGAACTATGGCTACACCTTC.

V usage is TRBV4-2 and J usage is TRBJ1-6, with 7 bases fitting TRBD1. CDR1 is LGHNA, CDR2 YNFKEQ, per germline. The CDR3 has 15 residues. The ends lost 5 bases at V and 7 bases at J; junction bases unmatched: 8. Written as DNA, the CDR3 is TGTGCCAGCAGCATGGGGACAGTAGGGAATTCACCCCTCCACTTT. This encodes CASSMGTVGNSPLHF.

The chain is built from TRBV6-5 and TRBJ1-1; D unresolved. V lost 2 bases and J lost 2, with 9 bases in between. The CDR3 runs to 14 residues. The germline V gene has CDR1 MNHEY and CDR2 SVGAGI. CDR3 sequence reads: CASSYGGINTEAFF. In nucleotides, the CDR3 is TGTGCCAGCAGTTACGGAGGGATTAACACTGAAGCTTTCTTT.

J is TRBJ2-7 and V is TRBV11-2; D not certain. The CDR3 length is 13 residues. Per germline, CDR1 SGHAT and CDR2 FQNNGV. V shed 6 bases and J shed 1 base, with 10 bases lying between them. CDR3 coding DNA: TGTGCCAGCAGTCCCCCCTTATCCTACGAGCAGTACTTC. Protein: CASSPPLSYEQYF. Supplemented by reference TRBV11-2 and TRBJ2-7, the full variable domain reads EAGVAQSPRYKIIEKRQSVAFWCNPISGHATLYWYQQILGQGPKLLIQFQNNGVVDDSQLPKDRFSAERLKGVDSTLKIQPAKLEDSAVYLCASSPPLSYEQYFGPGTRLTVT.

V usage is TRBV30 and J usage is TRBJ1-1; D is unclear. Deletions cut 0 bases from V and 8 bases from J, with 13 bases between. Germline CDR1 GTSNPN, CDR2 SVGIG (reference sequence). The length of the CDR3 is 13 residues. CDR3: CAWSVEEYREAFF. CDR3 nucleotide sequence: TGTGCCTGGAGTGTAGAGGAATATCGAGAAGCTTTCTTT.

The V call is TRBV9, the J call TRBJ2-2, with 7 bases fitting TRBD1. CDR1 SGDLS and CDR2 YYNGEE come from the germline V gene. The trim removed 6 bases at V and 6 bases at J, leaving 8 bases unmatched. CDR3 length: 14 residues. CDR3 amino acids: CASNGQGVAGELFF. CDR3 coding DNA: TGTGCCAGCAACGGGCAGGGGGTGGCCGGGGAGCTGTTTTTT.

This clone was recorded once. The chain recombines TRBV4-3 with TRBJ1-1; D uncertain. CDR1 and CDR2 (germline): LGHNA, YSLEER. CDR3 length: 18 amino acids. V lost 1 base to trimming and J lost 3 bases, with 21 bases between them. The CDR3 DNA reads as TGCGCCAGCAGCCAAGTTCCGAGTTTCCCACCCGTCCACACTGAAGCTTTCTTT. It codes for CASSQVPSFPPVHTEAFF.

This chain connects TRBV11-2 to TRBJ2-7; 11 bases are a match to TRBD1. The CDR3 totals 17 residues. Looked up from germline, CDR1 is SGHAT and CDR2 is FQNNGV. V trimming: 1 base; J trimming: 3 bases; junction bases outside the gene matches: 8. In DNA form, the CDR3 reads TGTGCCAGCAGCTTAGCCACCGGGACAGGGGGACTCTACGAGCAGTACTTC. It is translated as CASSLATGTGGLYEQYF.

This chain links TRBV29-1 with TRBJ2-1, with 10 bases fitting TRBD1. The CDR3 is 10 residues long. J gave up 15 bases and V 7 bases, and 6 bases lay outside the gene matches. Germline values: CDR1 SQVTM, CDR2 ANQGSEA. The CDR3 DNA reads as TGCAGCGCCAGACAGGGGGCATTGTTCTTC. Translation: CSARQGALFF.

This clone was counted a few times. The J gene is TRBJ1-1, the V gene TRBV29-1; possibly TRBD1 for D (6 bases). From germline, CDR1 is SQVTM and CDR2 ANQGSEA. This CDR3 comprises 13 residues. Deletions cut 6 bases from V and 5 bases from J, with 16 bases between. The DNA of the CDR3 is TGCAGCGTCCAACATTTGGGGGCTACTGAAGCTTTCTTT. Encoded protein: CSVQHLGATEAFF. The entire variable domain, with the rest obtained from reference TRBV29-1 and TRBJ1-1, is as follows: SAVISQKPSRDICQRGTSLTIQCQVDSQVTMMFWYRQQPGQSLTLIATANQGSEATYESGFVIDKFPISRPNLTFSTLTVSNMSPEDSSIYLCSVQHLGATEAFFGQGTRLTVV.

The chain has TRBV7-2 and TRBJ1-2; D gene uncertain. The germline gives CDR1 SGHTA, CDR2 FQGNSA. V was cut by 2 bases and J by 6 bases, with 16 bases left in between. This CDR3 spans 15 amino acids. The CDR3 bases are TGTGCCAGCAGCTTAAATGAATATCCCCGGGATGGCTACACCTTC. Translation gives CASSLNEYPRDGYTF.

The chain carries TRBV5-4 and TRBJ2-2; no clear D gene. This CDR3 region has 15 residues. In germline, CDR1 is SGHNT, CDR2 YYREEE (reference sequence). Between the trimmed V and J ends, which lost 4 bases and 2 bases, there was a span of 12 bases. CDR3 bases: TGTGCCAGCAGCGTGGACCCTATAAACACCGGGGAGCTGTTTTTT. Translating gives CASSVDPINTGELFF.

This chain uses TRBV9 with TRBJ2-1; 12 bases agree with TRBD2. With V trimmed by 6 bases and J by 0 bases, 10 bases remained unmatched. The CDR3 is 18 residues long. The germline V gene encodes CDR1 SGDLS and CDR2 YYNGEE. The CDR3 coding sequence is TGTGCCAGCACCTTGACTAGCGGGGGTGACATCTCCTACAATGAGCAGTTCTTC. This translates into CASTLTSGGDISYNEQFF.

This clone showed up just once. This sequence joins TRBV30 and TRBJ1-1; no clear D. Trimming removed 4 bases at V and 4 bases at J, with 4 bases between. Per germline, CDR1 GTSNPN and CDR2 SVGIG (reference sequence). The CDR3 is 10 amino acids. The DNA of the CDR3 is TGTGCCTGGATTCGCACTGAAGCTTTCTTT. It codes for CAWIRTEAFF.

The V gene is TRBV10-3, the J gene TRBJ1-5; no reliable D call. This CDR3 spans 16 amino acids. The germline CDR1 and CDR2 sequences are ENHRY and SYGVKD. V was pared by 0 bases and J by 4 bases, with 13 bases between. CDR3 region: CAISESVSMSNQPQHF. Written as DNA, the CDR3 is TGTGCCATCAGTGAGTCTGTTTCCATGAGTAATCAGCCCCAGCATTTT.

The chain is built from TRBV15 and TRBJ2-5; D gene uncertain. The CDR3 has 15 residues. V lost 1 base to trimming and J lost 5 bases, with 14 bases between them. Looked up from germline, CDR1 is LNHNV and CDR2 is YYDKDF (reference sequence). As DNA, the CDR3 is TGTGCCACCAGCAGAGCACCAAGTACTTTGGAGACCCAGTACTTC. Its protein is CATSRAPSTLETQYF.

The chain joins TRBV4-1 to TRBJ2-7, with TRBD2 matching over 15 bases. Per the germline V gene, CDR1 is MGHRA and CDR2 is YSYEKL. The CDR3 sequence is 16 residues long. Unmatched junction bases numbered 4, after V lost 4 bases and J lost 3 bases. The CDR3 DNA follows: TGCGCCAGCAGCCTCCGGACTAGCGGGGGGGGCTACGAGCAGTACTTC. Translated: CASSLRTSGGGYEQYF.

V is TRBV7-2 and J is TRBJ2-5, with 7 bases lining up with TRBD1. V was clipped by 1 base and J by 6 bases; unmatched bases: 8. This CDR3 is 15 amino acids long. Germline values: CDR1 SGHTA, CDR2 FQGNSA. The CDR3 DNA follows: TGTGCCAGCAGCTTAGTTCGGGACAGCGAGAAGACCCAGTACTTC. Translating it yields CASSLVRDSEKTQYF.

Notes on this clone: The identical CDR3 is also encoded by other nucleotide sequences in the sample. The chain employs TRBV6-1 and TRBJ1-5; possible D gene TRBD1, 5 bases. V lost 1 base and J lost 9, with 10 bases in between. In germline, CDR1 is MNHNS, CDR2 SASEGT. This CDR3 comprises 13 residues. CDR3: CASSEGTILPQHF. The CDR3 nucleotides are TGTGCCAGCAGTGAAGGGACAATCTTGCCCCAGCATTTT.

The chain has TRBV2 and TRBJ1-5; possible D gene TRBD1, 5 bases. From germline, CDR1 is SNHLY and CDR2 FYNNEI. V was trimmed by 8 bases and J by 1 base, leaving 18 bases between them. CDR3 length: 16 amino acids. The CDR3 sequence is CASGNYGGGSNQPQHF. CDR3 bases: TGTGCCAGCGGAAATTACGGGGGAGGCAGCAATCAGCCCCAGCATTTT.